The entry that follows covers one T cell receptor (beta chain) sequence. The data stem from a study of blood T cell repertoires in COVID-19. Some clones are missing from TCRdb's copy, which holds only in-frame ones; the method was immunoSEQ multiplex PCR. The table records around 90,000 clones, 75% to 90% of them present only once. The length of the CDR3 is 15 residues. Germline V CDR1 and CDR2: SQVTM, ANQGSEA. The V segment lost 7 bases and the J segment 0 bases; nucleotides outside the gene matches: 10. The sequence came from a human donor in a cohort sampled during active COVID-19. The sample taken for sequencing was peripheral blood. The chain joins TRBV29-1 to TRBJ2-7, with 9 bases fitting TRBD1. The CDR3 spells CSARTGTGFSYEQYF. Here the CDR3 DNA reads TGCAGCGCACGTACCGGGACAGGGTTCTCCTACGAGCAGTACTTC.